Given below is one T cell receptor beta chain in context. Its antigen is unknown. The sample is drawn from a study of vaccination effects on CD4 cells after COVID-19. The V end lost 1 base, the J end lost 4 bases, and 10 bases lay between the germline ends. The CDR3 covers 14 residues. Germline V gene sequence: CDR1 SGHTA, CDR2 FQGTGA. The protocol was immunoSEQ multiplex PCR, while the TCRdb copy is restricted to in-frame clones and leaves out a portion. Of some 68,000 clones listed, about 86% are singletons. ViraFEST assay sequencing came after antigen-specific CD4+ T cells were expanded with viral peptide pools. Subsequent to 10 days of culture, CD4+ T cells were isolated. Two-dose BNT162b2 or mRNA-1273 vaccination was given to participants. In the vaccine recipients, nucleocapsid antibodies were negative and there was no prior SARS-CoV-2 infection. With approximately 9.2 ug/ml peptides and around 9.6 IU/ml IL-2, 2 million or so PBMC per well were cultured. Cultures got half-medium changes with IL-2 on days 3 and 7.

The rearrangement uses TRBV7-3 and TRBJ1-1; D may be TRBD1 (5 bases). The sequenced sample was CD4+ T cells from PBMCs cultured with HCoV-229E spike peptides, obtained after COVID-19 vaccination. The sequence came from a human donor who received a COVID-19 vaccine. The CDR3 bases are TGTGCCAGCAGCTTAAGAGGGGTGGGCACTGAAGCTTTCTTT. Amino acids: CASSLRGVGTEAFF.